These 22 T cell receptor beta chains originate from one sample sequenced in a study of blood T cell repertoires in COVID-19 (dated by TCRdb to 2018 to 2021). The receptor library was made with the immunoSEQ multiplex PCR assay. Sourced from immuneACCESS, this table was stored by TCRdb with only in-frame sequences that have V and J called. A share of the clones is absent; for the studies checked, an unresolved V gene accounts for under half, and the remainder has no known explanation. This sample comprises approximately 100,000 clones, approximately 84% of them detected only once. The ten largest clonotypes hold around a quarter of the sample. Sequenced sample: peripheral blood. The source is a man aged 55-75 years with acute or convalescent COVID-19.

This clone was observed a single time. The CDR3 is CASSPNHPTEAFF. CDR3 nucleotides: TGTGCCAGCAGTCCTAACCACCCCACTGAAGCTTTCTTT. J is TRBJ1-1 and V is TRBV28; D remains ambiguous. CDR1 and CDR2 (germline): MDHEN, SYDVKM. The ends were cut back, 5 bases at V and 4 bases at J, with 11 bases in the middle. The CDR3 is 13 residues long.

The genes are TRBV5-1 and TRBJ2-1; no clear D. The CDR3 covers 14 residues. Trimming left V 0 bases short and J 0 bases short, with 4 bases between. Looked up from germline, CDR1 is SGHRS and CDR2 is YFSETQ. CDR3 protein: CASSLGGSYNEQFF. In DNA, the CDR3 is TGCGCCAGCAGCTTGGGCGGCTCCTACAATGAGCAGTTCTTC.

This rearrangement joins TRBV3-1 (or the pseudogene TRBV3-2) to TRBJ2-7, with D possibly being TRBD2 (5 bases). The CDR3 contains 14 residues. V lost 1 base, J lost 2 bases, and 9 bases lay in between. The germline CDR1 and CDR2 sequences are LGHDT and YNNKEL (reference sequence). The CDR3 loop is CASSQVPTTYEQYF. Here the CDR3 DNA reads TGTGCCAGCAGCCAAGTACCGACTACCTACGAGCAGTACTTC.

This chain links TRBV27 with TRBJ2-2, with 7 bases that match TRBD2. CDR3 size: 16 residues. Germline V gene data show CDR1 as MNHEY and CDR2 as SMNVEV (reference sequence). The V and J ends lost 4 bases and 6 bases, in that order; junction bases with no gene match: 11. In nucleotides, the CDR3 is TGTGCCAGCAGTTACTTCGCGGGAGAATTGGCCGGGGAGCTGTTTTTT. This gives the protein CASSYFAGELAGELFF.

This chain joins TRBV6-5 and TRBJ1-1; TRBD1 matches at 7 bases. Losses at the gene ends were 4 bases for V and 3 bases for J; bases not matched to a gene: 5. Germline CDR1 MNHEY, CDR2 SVGAGI. The CDR3 loop spans 14 amino acids. In DNA, the CDR3 is TGTGCCAGCAGTTTGGACAGGAGGGACACTGAAGCTTTCTTT. Protein product: CASSLDRRDTEAFF.

The rearrangement joins TRBV10-2 to TRBJ2-2, with 10 bases fitting TRBD1. Germline CDR1 reads WSHSY; CDR2 reads SAAADI. This CDR3 region has 14 residues. Trimming removed 11 bases from V and 4 bases from J; junction bases left unmatched: 7. In DNA form, the CDR3 reads TGCGCCTGCCCTGGGGACAGGGGCACCGGGGAGCTGTTTTTT. Its protein product is CACPGDRGTGELFF.

V is TRBV28 and J is TRBJ2-2; 12 bases are shared with TRBD1. Trimming cost V 5 bases and J 4 bases; bases outside gene matches: 2. This CDR3 is built from 15 residues. Germline CDR1 is MDHEN and CDR2 is SYDVKM. The CDR3 DNA follows: TGTGCCAGCAGTCGGGACAGGGGGCTCACCGGGGAGCTGTTTTTT. It translates to CASSRDRGLTGELFF.

The chain has TRBV9 and TRBJ1-6; 9 bases map to TRBD1. The junction had 8 bases not matched to a gene; V was cut back by 1 base and J by 6 bases. Germline V gives CDR1 SGDLS, CDR2 YYNGEE. The CDR3 has 17 amino acids. This chain's CDR3 is CASSVKPGQGFNSPLHF. The CDR3 region has the DNA TGTGCCAGCAGCGTAAAACCGGGACAGGGCTTTAATTCACCCCTCCACTTT.

The chain couples TRBV2 to TRBJ1-5; 7 bases map to TRBD1. The CDR3 extends over 14 amino acids. Germline loops: CDR1 SNHLY, CDR2 FYNNEI. V dropped 7 bases and J dropped 2; count of bases not matched to a gene: 5. The CDR3 region has the DNA TGTGCCAGCACTTCCGGGACAGGCAATCAGCCCCAGCATTTT. Translation gives CASTSGTGNQPQHF.

This chain connects TRBV20-1 to TRBJ2-3; TRBD2 might be the D (5 bases). The CDR3 is made up of 15 amino acids. Germline V gene sequence: CDR1 DFQATT, CDR2 SNEGSKA (reference sequence). V was cut by 3 bases and J by 3 bases, with 16 bases left in between. In DNA form, the CDR3 reads TGCAGTGCTAGTCCGGGGAGAGGTAGAACAGATACGCAGTATTTT. It yields the protein CSASPGRGRTDTQYF.

The chain has TRBV6-5 and TRBJ1-3, with D maybe TRBD1 (5 bases). V was cut by 8 bases and J by 4 bases, with 12 bases left in between. The CDR3 runs to 13 residues. The germline V gene has CDR1 MNHEY and CDR2 SVGAGI. The CDR3 sequence is CASLRTFGNTIYF. CDR3 bases: TGTGCCAGCCTAAGGACATTCGGAAACACCATATATTTT.

V usage is TRBV28 and J usage is TRBJ2-7; TRBD2 matches 8 bases. J lost 0 bases, V lost 6 bases, and 4 bases had no gene match. The CDR3 totals 14 residues. Germline V gene data show CDR1 as MDHEN and CDR2 as SYDVKM. Here the CDR3 DNA reads TGTGCCAGCAGCCTTAGCGGGACCTCCTACGAGCAGTACTTC. It yields the protein CASSLSGTSYEQYF.

This clone has just a few counts. V is TRBV2 and J is TRBJ2-1; a possible D gene is TRBD2 (5 bases). Germline CDR1 reads SNHLY; CDR2 reads FYNNEI. The CDR3 contains 14 residues. The germline V and J ends were trimmed by 10 bases and 0 bases, with 13 bases remaining between them. For the CDR3, the DNA is TGTGCCACTGGGGAGTCGAGCTCCTACAATGAGCAGTTCTTC. Residues: CATGESSSYNEQFF.

This clone was seen more than once but under ten times. This chain links TRBV5-1 with TRBJ1-2; a weak D match, TRBD1 (6 bases). The CDR3 runs 15 residues. The germline V gene encodes CDR1 SGHRS and CDR2 YFSETQ. The ends were cut back, 3 bases at V and 3 bases at J, with 15 bases in the middle. The CDR3: CASSWGTSDDYGYTF. DNA for the CDR3: TGCGCCAGCAGCTGGGGGACATCGGACGACTATGGCTACACCTTC.

The chain is built from TRBV20-1 and TRBJ2-2, with 8 nucleotides matching TRBD2. V lost 3 bases and J lost 4; bases outside the gene matches: 1. CDR1 and CDR2 from the germline V gene are DFQATT and SNEGSKA (reference sequence). The CDR3 has 13 amino acids. The CDR3: CSASSGVTGELFF. As DNA, the CDR3 is TGCAGTGCTAGTAGCGGGGTCACCGGGGAGCTGTTTTTT.

This clone came up once. CDR3 DNA sequence: TGTGCCAGTAGCGGAGTGGCCGTAGAGACCCAGTACTTC. Its protein product is CASSGVAVETQYF. The V gene is TRBV19, the J gene TRBJ2-5; D remains unclear. The germline CDR1 and CDR2 sequences are LNHDA and SQIVND (reference sequence). The V gene lost 6 bases and the J gene lost 4 bases, with 12 bases spanning the gap. This CDR3 has 13 residues.

This clone was observed once. This rearrangement joins TRBV18 to TRBJ2-7; no clear D. The V end lost 2 bases, the J end lost 5 bases, and 7 bases lay between the germline ends. This CDR3 comprises 12 residues. CDR1 and CDR2 from the germline V gene are KGHSH and LQKENI. The chain's CDR3 is CASSPTRDEQYV. Written as DNA, the CDR3 is TGTGCCAGCTCACCAACGCGCGACGAGCAGTACGTC.

The chain couples TRBV5-4 to TRBJ1-4; D is unresolved. Germline CDR1 reads SGHNT; CDR2 reads YYREEE (reference sequence). The V and J ends lost 0 bases and 3 bases respectively, with 6 bases between them. The CDR3 sequence is 14 residues long. The CDR3 sequence: CASSLGGSNEKLFF. The CDR3 coding sequence is TGTGCCAGCAGCTTGGGAGGGTCTAATGAAAAACTGTTTTTT.

This sequence joins TRBV4-1 and TRBJ2-7; 7 positions match TRBD2. Germline lookup yields CDR1 MGHRA and CDR2 YSYEKL. The CDR3 contains 14 residues. Trimming took 3 bases from V and 5 from J; bases not matched to a gene: 7. The CDR3 region has the DNA TGCGCCAGCAGCCAGATACCTGGGGGGGACGAGCAGTACTTC. Residues: CASSQIPGGDEQYF.

The gene calls are TRBV28 and TRBJ1-1, with 7 bases lining up with TRBD1. After removal of 5 bases from V and 3 bases from J, the junction contained 9 bases not matched to a gene. CDR1 and CDR2 (germline): MDHEN, SYDVKM. There are 15 residues in the CDR3. The CDR3 loop reads CASSTTRDSYTEAFF. CDR3 in DNA: TGTGCCAGCAGTACTACCCGGGACAGCTACACTGAAGCTTTCTTT.

The rearrangement links TRBV7-3 to TRBJ1-5; D not resolved. CDR1 is SGHTA and CDR2 is FQGTGA in the germline V gene. This CDR3 is built from 15 residues. V was clipped by 1 base and J by 0 bases, with 7 bases between them. The CDR3 nucleotides are TGTGCCAGCAGCTTAAAAATCTATAGCAATCAGCCCCAGCATTTT. It yields the protein CASSLKIYSNQPQHF. The full variable domain, rest sourced from reference TRBV7-3 and TRBJ1-5, is GAGVSQTPSNKVTEKGKYVELRCDPISGHTALYWYRQSLGQGPEFLIYFQGTGAADDSGLPNDRFFAVRPEGSVSTLKIQRTERGDSAVYLCASSLKIYSNQPQHFGDGTRLSIL.

This chain connects TRBV7-6 to TRBJ2-5, with 10 nucleotides matching TRBD2. V was clipped by 4 bases and J by 5 bases; unmatched bases: 7. The CDR3 has 15 amino acids. CDR1 SGHVS and CDR2 FNYEAQ come from the germline V gene. The CDR3 DNA sequence: TGTGCCAGCAGCTCCTTAGCGGGAGGAGGTGAGACCCAGTACTTC. This encodes CASSSLAGGGETQYF.